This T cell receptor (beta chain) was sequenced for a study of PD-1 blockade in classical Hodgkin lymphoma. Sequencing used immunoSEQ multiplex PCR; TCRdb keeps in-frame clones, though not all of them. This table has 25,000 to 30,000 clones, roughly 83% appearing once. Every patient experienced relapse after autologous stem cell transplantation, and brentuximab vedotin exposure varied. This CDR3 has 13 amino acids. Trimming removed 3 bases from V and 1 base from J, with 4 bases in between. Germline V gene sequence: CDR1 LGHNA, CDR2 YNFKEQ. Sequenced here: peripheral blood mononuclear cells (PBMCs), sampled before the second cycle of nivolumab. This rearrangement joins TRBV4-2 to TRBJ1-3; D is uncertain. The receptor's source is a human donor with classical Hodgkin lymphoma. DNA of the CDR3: TGTGCCAGCAGCCAGGGATCTGGAAACACCATATATTTT. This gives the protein CASSQGSGNTIYF.